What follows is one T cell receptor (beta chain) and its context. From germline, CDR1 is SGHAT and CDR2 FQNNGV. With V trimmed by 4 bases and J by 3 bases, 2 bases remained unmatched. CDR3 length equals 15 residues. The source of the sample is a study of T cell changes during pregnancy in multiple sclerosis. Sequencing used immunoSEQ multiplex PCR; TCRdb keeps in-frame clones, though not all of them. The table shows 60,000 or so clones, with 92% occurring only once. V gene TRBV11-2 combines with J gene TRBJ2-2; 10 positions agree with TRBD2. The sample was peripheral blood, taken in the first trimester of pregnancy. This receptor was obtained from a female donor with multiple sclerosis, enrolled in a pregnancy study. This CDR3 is CASSWSGGDTGELFF. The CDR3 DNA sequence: TGTGCCAGCAGCTGGAGCGGGGGGGACACCGGGGAGCTGTTTTTT.